This TCR beta chain came from a study of cytomegalovirus exposure and HLA in healthy donors. Study outcomes and limitations: Presence/absence comparisons presumed near-even sequencing depth among donors.

Per germline, CDR1 SGHAT and CDR2 FQNNGV. Trimming cost V 0 bases and J 7 bases, with 12 bases left between them. The CDR3 is 14 amino acids. Worth noting for this clone: Its antigen is as yet unknown.

60 Vbeta and 13 Jbeta primers were used in PCR. Profiled with immunoSEQ multiplex PCR; TCRdb holds only in-frame clones, not every one. Of roughly 120,000 clones listed, over 75% are singletons. This rearrangement joins TRBV11-2 to TRBJ1-1; D is possibly TRBD1 (6 bases). This clonotype was sampled from a man younger than 30 in good health and CMV-seropositive. The sequencing input was PBMCs. The CDR3 DNA is TGTGCCAGCAGCTTAGATGGGGGGGGCTTTGAAGCTTTCTTT. This sequence encodes CASSLDGGGFEAFF.